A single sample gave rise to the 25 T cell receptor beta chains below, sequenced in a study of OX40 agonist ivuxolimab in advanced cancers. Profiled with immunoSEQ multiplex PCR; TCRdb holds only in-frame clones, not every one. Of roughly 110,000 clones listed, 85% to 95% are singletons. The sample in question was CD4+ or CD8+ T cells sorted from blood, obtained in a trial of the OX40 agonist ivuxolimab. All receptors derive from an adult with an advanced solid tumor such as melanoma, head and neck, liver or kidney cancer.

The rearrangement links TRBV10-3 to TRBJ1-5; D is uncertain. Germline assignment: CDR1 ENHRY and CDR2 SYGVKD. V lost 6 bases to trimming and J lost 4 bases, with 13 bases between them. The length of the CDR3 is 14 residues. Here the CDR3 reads CAISPEAANQPQHF. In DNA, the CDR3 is TGTGCCATCAGCCCCGAGGCAGCGAATCAGCCCCAGCATTTT.

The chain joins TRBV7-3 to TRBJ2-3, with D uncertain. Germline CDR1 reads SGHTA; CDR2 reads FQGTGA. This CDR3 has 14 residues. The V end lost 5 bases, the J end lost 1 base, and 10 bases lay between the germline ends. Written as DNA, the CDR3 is TGTGCCAGCAGCATGTTTAGACGCACAGATACGCAGTATTTT. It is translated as CASSMFRRTDTQYF.

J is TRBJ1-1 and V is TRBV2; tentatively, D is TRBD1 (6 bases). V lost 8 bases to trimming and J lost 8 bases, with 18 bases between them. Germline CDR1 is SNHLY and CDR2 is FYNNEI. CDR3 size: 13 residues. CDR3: CASLILTGSEAFF. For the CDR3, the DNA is TGTGCCAGCCTCATTCTTACAGGGAGCGAAGCTTTCTTT.

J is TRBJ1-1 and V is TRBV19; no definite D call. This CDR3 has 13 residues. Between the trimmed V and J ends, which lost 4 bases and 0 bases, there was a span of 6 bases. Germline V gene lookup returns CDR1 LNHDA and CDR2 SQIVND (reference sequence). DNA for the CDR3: TGTGCCAGTAGTACCAGCTTGAACACTGAAGCTTTCTTT. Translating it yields CASSTSLNTEAFF.

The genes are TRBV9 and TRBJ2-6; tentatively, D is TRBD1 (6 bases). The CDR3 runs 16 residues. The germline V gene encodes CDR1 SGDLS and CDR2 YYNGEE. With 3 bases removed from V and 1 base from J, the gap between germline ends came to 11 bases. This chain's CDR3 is CASSAQQGSGANVLTF. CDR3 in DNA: TGTGCCAGCAGCGCCCAGCAGGGGTCTGGGGCCAACGTCCTGACTTTC.

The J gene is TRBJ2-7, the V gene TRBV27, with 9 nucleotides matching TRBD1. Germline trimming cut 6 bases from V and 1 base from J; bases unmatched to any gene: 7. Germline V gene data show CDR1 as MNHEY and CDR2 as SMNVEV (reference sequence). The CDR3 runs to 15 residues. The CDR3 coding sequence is TGTGCCAGCAGGCCTGGACAGGGGCTATCCTACGAGCAGTACTTC. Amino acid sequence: CASRPGQGLSYEQYF.

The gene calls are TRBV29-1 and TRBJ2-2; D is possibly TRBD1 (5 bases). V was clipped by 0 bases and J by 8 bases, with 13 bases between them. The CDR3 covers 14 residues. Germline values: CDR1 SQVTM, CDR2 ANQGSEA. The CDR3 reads CSVEDSRQGGELFF. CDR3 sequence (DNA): TGCAGCGTTGAAGATTCTCGGCAGGGAGGGGAGCTGTTTTTT.

CDR3 protein: CASTGQYGYTF. Here the CDR3 DNA reads TGTGCCAGCACGGGACAGTATGGCTACACCTTC. This rearrangement joins TRBV28 to TRBJ1-2, with 7 bases identical to TRBD1. With 7 bases clipped from V and 5 bases from J, the junction kept 1 base outside the gene matches. Germline assignment: CDR1 MDHEN and CDR2 SYDVKM. This CDR3 has 11 residues.

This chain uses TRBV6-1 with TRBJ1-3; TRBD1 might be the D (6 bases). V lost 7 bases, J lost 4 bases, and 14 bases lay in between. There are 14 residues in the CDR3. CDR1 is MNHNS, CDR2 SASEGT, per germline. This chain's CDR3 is CASTRGQSGNTIYF. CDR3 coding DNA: TGTGCCAGCACTCGGGGGCAGTCCGGAAACACCATATATTTT.

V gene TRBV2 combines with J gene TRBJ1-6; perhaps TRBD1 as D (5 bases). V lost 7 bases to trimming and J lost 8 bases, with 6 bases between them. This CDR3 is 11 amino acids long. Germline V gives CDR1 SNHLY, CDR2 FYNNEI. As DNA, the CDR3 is TGTGCCAGCATGGGGGATTCACCCCTCCACTTT. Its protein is CASMGDSPLHF.

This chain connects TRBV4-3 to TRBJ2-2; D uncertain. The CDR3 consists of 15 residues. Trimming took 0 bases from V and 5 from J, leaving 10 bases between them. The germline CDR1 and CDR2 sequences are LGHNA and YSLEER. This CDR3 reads CASSQDPGRTGELFF. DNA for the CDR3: TGCGCCAGCAGCCAAGATCCGGGCAGGACCGGGGAGCTGTTTTTT.

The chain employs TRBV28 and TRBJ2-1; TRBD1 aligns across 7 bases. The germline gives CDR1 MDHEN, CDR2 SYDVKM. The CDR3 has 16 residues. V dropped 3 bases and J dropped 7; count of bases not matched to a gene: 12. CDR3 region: CASSFPGGRGLNEQFF. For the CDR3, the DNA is TGTGCCAGCAGTTTTCCCGGTGGCAGGGGGTTAAATGAGCAGTTCTTC.

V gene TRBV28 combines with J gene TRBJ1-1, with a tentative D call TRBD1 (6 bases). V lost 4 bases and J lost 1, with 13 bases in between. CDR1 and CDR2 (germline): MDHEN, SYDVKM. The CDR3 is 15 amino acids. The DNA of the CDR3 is TGTGCCAGCAGTTCACCCGGGACATCGAACACTGAAGCTTTCTTT. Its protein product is CASSSPGTSNTEAFF.

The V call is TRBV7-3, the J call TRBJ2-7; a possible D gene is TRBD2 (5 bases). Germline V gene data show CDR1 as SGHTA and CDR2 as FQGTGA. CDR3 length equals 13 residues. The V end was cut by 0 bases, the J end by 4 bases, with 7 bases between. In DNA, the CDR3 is TGTGCCAGCAGCTTAACAGAGGGTTACGAGCAGTACTTC. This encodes CASSLTEGYEQYF.

The CDR3 reads CASSIETGTTAEQYF. DNA for the CDR3: TGTGCCAGTAGTATAGAGACTGGGACGACGGCCGAGCAGTACTTC. The V and J genes are TRBV19 and TRBJ2-7; D assignment may be TRBD1 or TRBD2 (5 bases each). CDR3 length equals 15 residues. Germline CDR1 is LNHDA and CDR2 is SQIVND (reference sequence). V was trimmed by 0 bases and J by 6 bases, leaving 15 bases between them. The variable domain in full, with the rest retrieved from reference TRBV19 and TRBJ2-7, is DGGITQSPKYLFRKEGQNVTLSCEQNLNHDAMYWYRQDPGQGLRLIYYSQIVNDFQKGDIAEGYSVSREKKESFPLTVTSAQKNPTAFYLCASSIETGTTAEQYFGPGTRLTVT.

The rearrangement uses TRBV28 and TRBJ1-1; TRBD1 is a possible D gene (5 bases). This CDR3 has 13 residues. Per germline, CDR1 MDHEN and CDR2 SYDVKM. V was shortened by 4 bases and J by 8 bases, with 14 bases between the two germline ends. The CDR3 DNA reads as TGTGCCAGCAGTTCTGCGGGGCAGAGGGAAGCTTTCTTT. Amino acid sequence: CASSSAGQREAFF.

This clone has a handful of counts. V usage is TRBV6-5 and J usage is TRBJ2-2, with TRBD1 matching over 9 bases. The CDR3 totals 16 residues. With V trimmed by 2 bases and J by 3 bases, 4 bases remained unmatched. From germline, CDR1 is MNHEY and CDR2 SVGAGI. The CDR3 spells CASSYEQGAYTGELFF. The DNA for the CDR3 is TGTGCCAGCAGTTACGAACAGGGGGCTTACACCGGGGAGCTGTTTTTT.

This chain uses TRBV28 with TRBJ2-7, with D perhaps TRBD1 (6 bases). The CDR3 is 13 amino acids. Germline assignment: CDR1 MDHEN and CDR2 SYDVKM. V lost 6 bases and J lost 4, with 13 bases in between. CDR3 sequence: CASSGGQPYEQYF. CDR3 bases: TGTGCCAGCAGCGGAGGACAGCCTTACGAGCAGTACTTC.

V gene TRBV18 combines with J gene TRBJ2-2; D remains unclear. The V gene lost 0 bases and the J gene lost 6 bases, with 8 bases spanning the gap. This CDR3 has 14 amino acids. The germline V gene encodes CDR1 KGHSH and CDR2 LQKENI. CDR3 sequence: CASSPPGKAGELFF. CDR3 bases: TGTGCCAGCTCACCACCGGGAAAAGCCGGGGAGCTGTTTTTT. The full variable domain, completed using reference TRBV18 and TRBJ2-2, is NAGVMQNPRHLVRRRGQEARLRCSPMKGHSHVYWYRQLPEEGLKFMVYLQKENIIDESGMPKERFSAEFPKEGPSILRIQQVVRGDSAAYFCASSPPGKAGELFFGEGSRLTVL.

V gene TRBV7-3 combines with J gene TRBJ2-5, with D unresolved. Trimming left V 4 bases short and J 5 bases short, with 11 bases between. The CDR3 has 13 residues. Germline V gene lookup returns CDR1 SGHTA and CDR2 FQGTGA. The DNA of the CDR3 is TGTGCCAGCAGCTCTTTGTTAATGGAGACCCAGTACTTC. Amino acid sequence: CASSSLLMETQYF.

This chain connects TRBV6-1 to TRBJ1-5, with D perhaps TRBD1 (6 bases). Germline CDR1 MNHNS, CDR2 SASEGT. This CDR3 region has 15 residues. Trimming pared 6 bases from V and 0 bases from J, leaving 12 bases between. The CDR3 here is CASSSDRFSNQPQHF. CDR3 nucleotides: TGTGCCAGCAGCTCCGACAGGTTTAGCAATCAGCCCCAGCATTTT.

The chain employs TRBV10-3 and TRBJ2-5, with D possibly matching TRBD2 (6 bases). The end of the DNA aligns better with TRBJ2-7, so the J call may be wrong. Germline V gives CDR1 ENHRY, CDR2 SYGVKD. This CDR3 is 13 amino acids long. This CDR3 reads CAIKEGRSYEQYF. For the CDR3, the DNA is TGTGCCATCAAGGAGGGGCGATCCTACGAGCAGTACTTC.

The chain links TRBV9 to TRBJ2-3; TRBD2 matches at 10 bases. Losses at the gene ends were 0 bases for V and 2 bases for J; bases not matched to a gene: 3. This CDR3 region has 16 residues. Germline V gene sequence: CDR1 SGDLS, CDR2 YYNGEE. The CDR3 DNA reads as TGTGCCAGCAGCGTAGGACTAGCGGGTTTCACAGATACGCAGTATTTT. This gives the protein CASSVGLAGFTDTQYF.

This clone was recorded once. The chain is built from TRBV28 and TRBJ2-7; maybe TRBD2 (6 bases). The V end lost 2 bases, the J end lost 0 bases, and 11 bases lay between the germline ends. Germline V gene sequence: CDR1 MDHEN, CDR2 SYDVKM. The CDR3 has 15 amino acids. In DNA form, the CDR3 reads TGTGCCAGCAGTTTACCGGGACTGGTCTCCTACGAGCAGTACTTC. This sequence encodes CASSLPGLVSYEQYF.

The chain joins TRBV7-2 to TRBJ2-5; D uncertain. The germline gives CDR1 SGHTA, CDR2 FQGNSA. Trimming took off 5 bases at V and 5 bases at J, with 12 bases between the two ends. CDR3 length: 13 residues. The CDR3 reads CASSVSKRETQYF. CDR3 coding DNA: TGTGCCAGCAGCGTTTCTAAGAGGGAGACCCAGTACTTC. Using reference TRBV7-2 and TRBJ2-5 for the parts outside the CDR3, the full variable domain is GAGVSQSPSNKVTEKGKDVELRCDPISGHTALYWYRQSLGQGLEFLIYFQGNSAPDKSGLPSDRFSAERTGGSVSTLTIQRTQQEDSAVYLCASSVSKRETQYFGPGTRLLVL.